This entry features one TCR beta chain sequence. This clonotype was counted only a few times. It has no known antigen specificity. No base quality values were provided; no much bigger clone lies one nucleotide off. The CDR3, from cysteine to phenylalanine, totals 13 residues. This entry keeps only the CDR3 DNA: 39 bases, framed from base 1. Sequences SGHDT (CDR1) and YYEEEE (CDR2) are obtained from the germline V gene. V lost 3 bases and J lost 4 bases; the stretch between them is 7 bases long. In light of the paper, this sample's treatment or condition label describes: in vitro stimulation with specific CMV peptide epitopes to enrich CMV-specific T cells. The sample originates from a study of T cell repertoires in cytomegalovirus infection (dated by TCRdb to the late 2010s). With regard to the full study: Alongside well-studied HLA-B-restricted epitopes, the peptide stimulations were aimed at recently identified HLA-C-restricted CMV epitopes, whose presentation resists viral immunomodulation. Because public TCR beta signatures pointed to carriage of CMV infection together with the matching HLA type, the HLA type of each donor mattered for the analysis.

The paper's findings and limits, for the study overall: Cumulative frequency of public TCR beta family members discriminated carriers of CMV infection plus the relevant HLA type in this cohort and an independent approximately 360-donor cohort. The ex vivo response was dominated by HLA-C-restricted CMV-specific TCR beta clonotypes, and the single most frequent clonotype in two of eight donors was supplied by these HLA-C-restricted clonotypes.

Sequenced using an Illumina HiSeq 1500. TCRdb took the public reads, trimmed them with fastp at Q25, ran MiXCR for clone calling and kept in-frame beta chains. Every distinct CDR3 protein forms one entry, paired with its most common genes and DNA. This sample lists 650,000 to 850,000 distinct CDR3 sequences; about 27% were detected once. The ten top clones hold around 12% of the sample. Recombination joined TRBV5-6 with TRBJ2-2, with the identity of the D gene unclear. The sample was cultured CD8+ T cells from PBMCs, taken from culture after CMV antigen stimulation. This receptor was identified in a human donor in good health (CMV status not recorded). Some clones in this sample may be carry-over from other donors' samples. The CDR3 reads CASSYLSTGELFF. At the DNA level, the sequence is TGTGCCAGCAGCTATTTATCCACCGGGGAGCTGTTTTTT.